This entry is about one TCR beta chain. Its antigen is not known. These data are taken from a study of blood T cells in healthy people across ages. Findings of the study overall: Observed TCR beta diversity per million T cells went down as age went up. This fall followed a roughly linear course with age.

The use of a sample-barcoded 5' primer and a J-beta primer mix characterized a second PCR of about 7 to 12 cycles. Tags on each cDNA molecule came from a template-switch adaptor with 12 random nucleotides. TCRdb reanalysed the 5' RACE reads using MiXCR and keeps one entry per CDR3 protein. The sample has roughly 680,000 distinct CDR3 sequences, approximately 52% seen once; the top ten hold about 13%. V shed 6 bases and J shed 0 bases, with 9 bases lying between them. The length of the CDR3 is 14 residues. Approximately 9.1 milliliters was the volume of peripheral blood drawn from each donor. Each sample had at least 6 million PBMCs isolated.

V gene TRBV12-3 or TRBV12-4 combines with J gene TRBJ1-3; a weak D match, TRBD1 (5 bases). The sequenced sample consisted of blood. This TCR came from a woman older than 75 in good health. The CDR3, as DNA: TGTGCCAGCAGGTGGGACGGCTCTGGAAACACCATATATTTT. Its translation is CASRWDGSGNTIYF.